The T cell receptor beta chain described here comes from a study of cytomegalovirus exposure and HLA in healthy donors. The CDR3 has 13 residues. Germline-derived CDR1 and CDR2 are LGHNA and YSLEER. The V end lost 4 bases, the J end lost 1 base, and 7 bases lay between the germline ends. Researchers ran the PCR with 60 Vbeta and 13 Jbeta primers. Generated by immunoSEQ multiplex PCR, the TCRdb table keeps only in-frame clones and is missing some. The table records 90,000 to 140,000 clones, around 73% of them present only once. Sample: PBMCs. The TCR was taken from a man aged 25 to 40 in good health and CMV-seronegative. This chain links TRBV4-3 with TRBJ1-1; D may be TRBD1 (5 bases). The CDR3 sequence is CASSRDRNTEAFF. CDR3 nucleotides: TGCGCCAGCAGCCGAGACAGGAACACTGAAGCTTTCTTT.